These T cell receptor beta chains were read from a single sample in a study of cytotoxic CD8 clonotypes in ibrutinib-treated CLL. The protocol was immunoSEQ multiplex PCR, while the TCRdb copy is restricted to in-frame clones and leaves out a portion. The repertoire holds about 130,000 clones, with 70% to 80% as singletons. Sequencing used PBMCs, obtained after 12 months of ibrutinib treatment. The receptors shown here come from a human donor with chronic lymphocytic leukemia. Both conserved end residues are part of each CDR3. A D gene is named only where the DNA matches it firmly. Size is stated for part of the rows, as once, few or many counts, or as a class when the clone is expanded.

abundance	v_gene	d_gene	j_gene	CDR3nt	CDR3aa
-	TRBV11-1	-	TRBJ1-2	TGTGCCAGCAGCCGGGGACGGGAGAACTATGGCTACACCTTC	CASSRGRENYGYTF
-	TRBV6-5	TRBD2	TRBJ2-3	TGTGCCAGCAGTTACAATCTAGCGGGAGTATCAGATACGCAGTATTTT	CASSYNLAGVSDTQYF
-	TRBV5-4	-	TRBJ2-6	TGTGCCAGCAGCTTGGTGGTTCTCAACGTCCTGACTTTC	CASSLVVLNVLTF
once	TRBV7-8	-	TRBJ2-1	TGTGCCAGCAGCTTAGGACTAACAGAATACAATGAGCAGTTCTTC	CASSLGLTEYNEQFF
-	TRBV25-1	-	TRBJ2-7	TGTGCCAGCAGTGAGACTAGACTCTCCTACGAGCAGTACTTC	CASSETRLSYEQYF
-	TRBV18	TRBD1	TRBJ1-2	TGTGCCAGCTCACCCCGACAGGGCGCCGGTTACACCTTC	CASSPRQGAGYTF
-	TRBV7-9	-	TRBJ2-1	TGTGCCAGCAGCTTAGAACGGGAGCAGTTCTTC	CASSLEREQFF
-	TRBV5-1	TRBD2	TRBJ2-7	TGCGCCAGCAGCGCACTAGCGGGTTACGAGCAGTACTTC	CASSALAGYEQYF
-	TRBV6-1	TRBD2	TRBJ2-7	TGTGCCAGCCGACTAGCGCACCATTCCTACGAGCAGTACTTC	CASRLAHHSYEQYF
-	TRBV7-9	-	TRBJ2-2	TGTGCCAGCACCGTGGAGGGGACGAACACCGGGGAGCTGTTTTTT	CASTVEGTNTGELFF
-	TRBV5-1	-	TRBJ2-7	TGCGCCAGCAGCTTGGCCTTCCAGGGCTACGAGCAGTACTTC	CASSLAFQGYEQYF
-	TRBV10-3	-	TRBJ2-3	TGTGCCATCAGTGATCTACGGGGGACACACACAGATACGCAGTATTTT	CAISDLRGTHTDTQYF
-	TRBV28	-	TRBJ2-5	TGTGCCAGCAGTCCAGGGTGGGAGACCCAGTACTTC	CASSPGWETQYF
few	TRBV7-8	-	TRBJ1-3	TGTGCCAGCAGCCTATGGATATCTGGAAACACCATATATTTT	CASSLWISGNTIYF
-	TRBV30	-	TRBJ1-2	TGTGCCTGGAGTGTAGGGGCACCAATCGGCTATGGCTACACCTTC	CAWSVGAPIGYGYTF
-	TRBV25-1	-	TRBJ1-1	TGTGCCAGCAGTGACCCGGTGCGAGGATTCACTGAAGCTTTCTTT	CASSDPVRGFTEAFF
-	TRBV21-1	-	TRBJ1-3	TGTGCCAGCAGCAAACTTCCGGGGCCCGCACACTCTGGAAACACCATATATTTT	CASSKLPGPAHSGNTIYF
-	TRBV5-4	-	TRBJ2-1	TGTGCCAGCAGCTTGCAGGGGCGGGATGAGCAGTTCTTC	CASSLQGRDEQFF
-	TRBV9	-	TRBJ2-7	TGTGCCAGCAGCCTCTCAGGGACACCCTCCTACGAGCAGTACTTC	CASSLSGTPSYEQYF
-	TRBV5-4	TRBD1	TRBJ2-2	TGTGCCAGCAGCCCGACCGCCGGGACAGGGTTCATCTCCGGGGAGCTGTTTTTT	CASSPTAGTGFISGELFF
-	TRBV7-9	TRBD1	TRBJ2-1	TGTGCCAGCAGCTTACCCGGGACAGGGCCCTACAATGAGCAGTTCTTC	CASSLPGTGPYNEQFF
few	TRBV19	-	TRBJ2-6	TGTGCCAGTAGTATATACTTATCTGGGGCCAACGTCCTGACTTTC	CASSIYLSGANVLTF
-	TRBV30	TRBD1	TRBJ2-5	TGTGCCTGGAGCTACAGGGGTGGGACCCAAGAGACCCAGTACTTC	CAWSYRGGTQETQYF
once	TRBV13	TRBD2	TRBJ2-1	TGTGCCAGCAGCTTAAGGAATAGCGGGAGTGGTGAGCAGTTCTTC	CASSLRNSGSGEQFF
few	TRBV12-5	TRBD2	TRBJ2-1	TGTGCTAGTGGTTTGGCGGGAGGGCCCAACAATGAGCAGTTCTTC	CASGLAGGPNNEQFF
-	TRBV18	-	TRBJ2-7	TGTGCCAGCTCACCTCGGGACGGACCCTACGAGCAGTACTTC	CASSPRDGPYEQYF
-	TRBV9	-	TRBJ1-2	TGTGCCAGCAGCGGATGGGACATGGGGCGCTACACCTTC	CASSGWDMGRYTF
-	TRBV23-1	-	TRBJ1-1	TGCGCCAGCAGTCAATGGGGGCAGAAGGTGTCTTTCTTT	CASSQWGQKVSFF
once	TRBV9	TRBD2	TRBJ2-7	TGTGCCAGCAGCGTAGGGACTAGCGGGAAAAAAACCTACGAGCAGTACTTC	CASSVGTSGKKTYEQYF
-	TRBV29-1	-	TRBJ1-1	TGCAGCGTTGGGGCCGATATGAACACTGAAGCTTTCTTT	CSVGADMNTEAFF
-	TRBV5-1	TRBD2	TRBJ2-3	TGCGCCAGCAGCTTGAGGACTAGCGATTACTACACAGATACGCAGTATTTT	CASSLRTSDYYTDTQYF
-	TRBV11-2	-	TRBJ2-3	TGTGCCAGCAGCTTAGATTCAGCAATCGGTACGCAGTATTTT	CASSLDSAIGTQYF
few	TRBV5-6	-	TRBJ2-7	TGTGCCAGCAGCTTGGCGCACGAGCAGTACTTC	CASSLAHEQYF
-	TRBV6-6	-	TRBJ1-2	TGTGCCAGCAGTTACCCCAAAAACCGGGACTATGGCTACACCTTC	CASSYPKNRDYGYTF
-	TRBV7-8	-	TRBJ1-1	TGTGCCAGCAGCTTATTGGGCGTGAACACTGAAGCTTTCTTT	CASSLLGVNTEAFF
-	TRBV30	-	TRBJ2-7	TGTGCATCATCGAGGGGCAGAGGGCGCTACGAGCAGTACTTC	CASSRGRGRYEQYF
-	TRBV28	-	TRBJ1-5	TGTGCCAGCAGTTTATCAACAGCTAATCAGCCCCAGCATTTT	CASSLSTANQPQHF
-	TRBV28	-	TRBJ2-1	TGTGCCAGCAGCACCTTGGGGTCGGAGATACATGAGCAGTTCTTC	CASSTLGSEIHEQFF
-	TRBV5-1	TRBD2	TRBJ2-3	TGCGCCAGCAGCTTGGAGGCGGGGGGCACAGATACGCAGTATTTT	CASSLEAGGTDTQYF
-	TRBV9	-	TRBJ2-1	TGTGCCAGCAGCAGGGACGGAGGCTCCTACAATGAGCAGTTCTTC	CASSRDGGSYNEQFF
few	TRBV28	TRBD2	TRBJ2-7	TGTGCCAGCAGTTCATCTCTGGGTAGCGGGGATTCCTACGAGCAGTACTTC	CASSSSLGSGDSYEQYF
-	TRBV28	-	TRBJ1-1	TGTGCCAGCAGTTTATTATGGAGACTGACGAACACTGAAGCTTTCTTT	CASSLLWRLTNTEAFF
-	TRBV27	-	TRBJ2-2	TGTGCCAGCTCCGGGACCGACTTATACACCGGGGAGCTGTTTTTT	CASSGTDLYTGELFF
-	TRBV18	-	TRBJ1-2	TGTGCCAGCTCACGTTCGAGCAGGGAGGGCTACACCTTC	CASSRSSREGYTF
-	TRBV29-1	TRBD2	TRBJ2-7	TGCAGCGCTCGTGGACTAGCGGGAGTGTTCTACGAGCAGTACTTC	CSARGLAGVFYEQYF
-	TRBV7-2	-	TRBJ2-7	TGCGCCAGCAGCCAAGATCTAGCTAGCGCCTCCTACGAGCAGTACTTC	CASSQDLASASYEQYF
-	TRBV15	-	TRBJ2-7	TGTGCCACCAGCGGGGGGTGGGGCTCTGGCTCCCACGAGCAGTACTTC	CATSGGWGSGSHEQYF
-	TRBV27	-	TRBJ2-6	TGTGCCAGTAGTCAATGGGGTGCTGGGGCCAACGTCCTGACTTTC	CASSQWGAGANVLTF
once	TRBV20-1	-	TRBJ2-4	TGCAGTGGGGGGCCGGGAAACATTCAGTACTTC	CSGGPGNIQYF
few	TRBV4-2	-	TRBJ1-1	TGTGCCAGCAGCCAGAGCTCATACACTGAAGCTTTCTTT	CASSQSSYTEAFF
-	TRBV27	-	TRBJ2-5	TGTGCCAGCAGTTTACGCGGGGAGACCCAGTACTTC	CASSLRGETQYF
-	TRBV28	TRBD1	TRBJ1-5	TGTGCCAGCAGTTCCGGGACAGGACATAGCAATCAGCCCCAGCATTTT	CASSSGTGHSNQPQHF
once	TRBV20-1	-	TRBJ1-2	TGCAGTGCAGGGCCAGGAGACGGCTACACCTTC	CSAGPGDGYTF
-	TRBV7-2	-	TRBJ2-7	TGTGCCAGCAGCCCCCAGGGCCCGACGCCCTACGAGCAGTACTTC	CASSPQGPTPYEQYF
-	TRBV13	-	TRBJ2-2	TGTGCCAGCAGCCCCCCTAGCGCTGGCACCGGGGAGCTGTTTTTT	CASSPPSAGTGELFF
-	TRBV11-2	TRBD1	TRBJ1-2	TGTGCCAGCAGCTTAGGCCCAGGACAGGTAGCTAACTATGGCTACACCTTC	CASSLGPGQVANYGYTF
-	TRBV28	TRBD1	TRBJ2-7	TGTGCCAGCAGCAGACAGGGGCCGAAGAACTACGAGCAGTACTTC	CASSRQGPKNYEQYF
-	TRBV5-1	TRBD2	TRBJ2-1	TGCGCCAGCAGCTTGGGGCTAGCGGGGTACAATGAGCAGTTCTTC	CASSLGLAGYNEQFF
-	TRBV28	-	TRBJ2-2	TGTGCCAGCATAGCAGGCCTCACGAACACCGGGGAGCTGTTTTTT	CASIAGLTNTGELFF
few	TRBV7-6	-	TRBJ2-1	TGTGCCAGCAGCTCAGCGGTGCGCGGGTATGAGCAGTTCTTC	CASSSAVRGYEQFF